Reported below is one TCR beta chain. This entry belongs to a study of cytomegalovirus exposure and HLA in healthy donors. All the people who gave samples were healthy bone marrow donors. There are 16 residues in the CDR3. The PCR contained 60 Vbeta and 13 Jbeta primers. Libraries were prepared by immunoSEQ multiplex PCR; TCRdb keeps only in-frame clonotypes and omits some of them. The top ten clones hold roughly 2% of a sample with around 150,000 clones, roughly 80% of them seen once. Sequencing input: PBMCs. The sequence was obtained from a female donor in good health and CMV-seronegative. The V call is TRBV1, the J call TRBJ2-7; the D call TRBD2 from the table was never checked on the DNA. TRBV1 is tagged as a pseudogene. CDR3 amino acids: CTSSPPSGRVSYEQYF. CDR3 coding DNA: TGCACCAGCAGTCCTCCTAGCGGGAGGGTCTCCTACGAGCAGTACTTC.